This paragraph covers one T cell receptor (beta chain) sequence. Its matching antigen is unknown. Treatment described: approximately 11-day PBMC culture with coronavirus spike peptide pools or control peptides (ViraFEST assay). Antigen-specific T cells were expanded with peptide pools by ViraFEST, and TCRs were then sequenced. Peptide pools at 9.5 to 10 ug/ml, together with around 10 IU/ml IL-2, were added to cultures of approximately 1.9 million PBMCs per well. V lost 0 bases and J 7 bases, leaving 18 bases between the germline ends. Germline CDR1 reads SNHLY; CDR2 reads FYNNEI. The CDR3 runs to 16 residues. This sample is part of a study of vaccination and CD4 T cells after COVID-19. As for the study in general: Cells were stimulated with overlapping spike peptide pools from SARS-CoV-2, HCoV-NL63, HCoV-OC43 and HCoV-229E.

Sequencing of cultured CD4+ T cell DNA used the Oncomine TCR Beta short-read assay. Genomic DNA was extracted from cultured CD4+ T cells. TCRdb fed the PCR reads into MiXCR, producing one record per CDR3 protein. The data contain approximately 21,000 distinct CDR3 sequences, 60% of them singletons. Sequencing used CD4+ T cells from blood, cultured in vitro, obtained after SARS-CoV-2 vaccination. The gene calls are TRBV2 and TRBJ1-2, with unresolved D. This TCR was recovered from a human donor who received a COVID-19 vaccine. The CDR3 bases are TGTGCCAGCAGTGAAGCGCTGGCAGGACCGTGGTTTGGCTACACCTTC. This sequence encodes CASSEALAGPWFGYTF.